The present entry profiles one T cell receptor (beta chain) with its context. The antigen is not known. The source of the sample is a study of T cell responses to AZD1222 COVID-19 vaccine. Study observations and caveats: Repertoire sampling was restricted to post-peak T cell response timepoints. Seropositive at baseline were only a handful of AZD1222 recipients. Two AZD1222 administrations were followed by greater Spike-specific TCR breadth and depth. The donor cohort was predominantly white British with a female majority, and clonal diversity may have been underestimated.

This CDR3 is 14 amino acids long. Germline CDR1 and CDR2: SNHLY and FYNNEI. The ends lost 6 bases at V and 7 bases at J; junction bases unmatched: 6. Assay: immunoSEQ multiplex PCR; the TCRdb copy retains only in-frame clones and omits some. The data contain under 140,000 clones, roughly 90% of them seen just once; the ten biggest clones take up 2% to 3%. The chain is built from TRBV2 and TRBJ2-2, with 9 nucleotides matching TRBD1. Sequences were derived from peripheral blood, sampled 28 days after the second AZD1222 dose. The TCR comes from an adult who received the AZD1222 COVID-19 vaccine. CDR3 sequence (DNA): TGTGCCAGCAGGCGACAGGGGGATGGCGGGGAGCTGTTTTTT. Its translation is CASRRQGDGGELFF.